This T cell receptor (beta chain) was profiled in a study of blood T cell repertoires in COVID-19. Turning to the study itself: COVID-19 samples collected from the United States, Italy and Spain covered acute and convalescent phases. Sample material is recorded as cDNA or gDNA derived from T cells, B-cell-depleted T cells, or PBMCs.

In the source study's methods: Estimation of nucleated cell counts relied on the amplification of reference gene primers. Clones were read by immunoSEQ multiplex PCR, and TCRdb kept only the in-frame ones, dropping some. The DNA gave D and trimming, while V, J and clone size come from that table. The repertoire holds approximately 210,000 clones, 80% to 85% seen once, with 5.1% in the top ten. This clone was detected only once. The CDR3 is made up of 14 amino acids. Trimming cost V 5 bases and J 2 bases, with 10 bases left between them. Germline V gene data show CDR1 as MNHEY and CDR2 as SMNVEV (reference sequence).

The sample was peripheral blood. The TCR originated in a human donor in a cohort sampled during active COVID-19. The chain joins TRBV27 to TRBJ1-3; D remains ambiguous. This CDR3 reads CASSPQPTGNTIYF. DNA for the CDR3: TGTGCCAGCAGTCCGCAACCTACTGGAAACACCATATATTTT.